This T cell receptor (beta chain) was found in a study of T cells in Graves' hyperthyroidism and ophthalmopathy. Germline CDR1 and CDR2: MDHEN and SYDVKM. This CDR3 is 18 amino acids long. Graves' hyperthyroidism was deemed stable absent ophthalmopathy progression within 18 months. Newly diagnosed hyperthyroidism, duration under 2 months, in patients aged 18 to 65. Turning to this clonotype: A much larger clone differs from this one at a single base, so this may be a read error.

Amplification of TCR beta CDR3 regions used RNA as the template. The HTBI set primed first-round TCR CDR3 RT-PCR. In TCRdb, the multiplex PCR reads were re-called with MiXCR into one record per CDR3 protein. The data show over 650,000 distinct CDR3 sequences, with over 15% seen just once and under 10% held by the top ten. This sequence originates from a man younger than 35 with Graves' hyperthyroidism. Sequencing was performed on blood. This chain links TRBV28 with TRBJ1-5; 7 bases map to TRBD1. The DNA end is more similar to TRBJ2-3, so the J call may be wrong. CDR3 amino acids: CASSLPPSEGARDQPQYF. The DNA for the CDR3 is TGTGCCAGCAGTTTACCACCCTCCGAGGGGGCTCGCGATCAGCCCCAGTATTTT.